This T cell receptor beta chain was identified in a study of T-cell memory formation after mild COVID-19. Study-level background: Most TCR clusters belonged to a single donor.

The study, taken as a whole, reports: CD4+ bias marked clones expanding day 15 to 37, unlike balanced contracting clones. In pre-infection memory, a portion of responding clones appeared, which suggested that cross-reactive memory joined.

This clonotype was seen only a few times. Its antigen remains unknown. Germline CDR1 is KGHDR and CDR2 is SFDVKD. The length of the CDR3 is 14 residues. V lost 7 bases and J 3 bases, leaving 11 bases between the germline ends. It was 5'RACE with constant-segment primers that produced the TCR alpha and TCR beta cDNA libraries, which carried sample barcodes and UMIs. TCRdb reprocessed the 5' RACE reads with MiXCR, giving one entry per CDR3 protein. The sample lists hundreds of thousands of distinct CDR3 sequences, 20% occurring once. The sample was PBMCs or a T cell subset sorted from them (not recorded which). This sequence originates from an adult woman who had mild COVID-19 (a few samples of this study predate the infection). Cell type and time point are not known. The chain combines TRBV24-1 with TRBJ2-2; D is perhaps TRBD1 (6 bases). The CDR3 spells CATSLNRDTGELFF. The CDR3 DNA reads as TGTGCCACCAGCCTTAACAGGGACACCGGGGAGCTGTTTTTT.